This T cell receptor beta chain was sequenced in a study of sequential checkpoint blockade in melanoma. Study background: More than 20 patients had matched tumor biopsies before treatment and at week 13 after nivolumab or ipilimumab alone. Study results and limitations: PD-L1 staining and CD8+ counts, not mutational load, tracked tumor T-cell clonality.

The V segment lost 6 bases and the J segment 5 bases; nucleotides outside the gene matches: 5. This CDR3 contains 14 residues. CDR1 and CDR2 from the germline V gene are SGHNT and YENEEA. Noted treatment: randomized to nivolumab then ipilimumab (arm A) or the reverse (arm B). This clone was found many times. What it recognizes is unknown. Some clones are missing from TCRdb's copy, which holds only in-frame ones; the method was immunoSEQ multiplex PCR. The repertoire holds more than 4,500 clones, with about a sixth as singletons. The input for sequencing was tumor tissue (inferred from file names), taken from a patient given nivolumab and ipilimumab in sequence. The chain uses TRBV11-3 and TRBJ2-5; 11 bases agree with TRBD2. The TCR sequence derives from a human donor with melanoma. CDR3: CASRALAGVETQYF. The CDR3 bases are TGTGCCAGCAGAGCACTAGCGGGGGTGGAGACCCAGTACTTC.